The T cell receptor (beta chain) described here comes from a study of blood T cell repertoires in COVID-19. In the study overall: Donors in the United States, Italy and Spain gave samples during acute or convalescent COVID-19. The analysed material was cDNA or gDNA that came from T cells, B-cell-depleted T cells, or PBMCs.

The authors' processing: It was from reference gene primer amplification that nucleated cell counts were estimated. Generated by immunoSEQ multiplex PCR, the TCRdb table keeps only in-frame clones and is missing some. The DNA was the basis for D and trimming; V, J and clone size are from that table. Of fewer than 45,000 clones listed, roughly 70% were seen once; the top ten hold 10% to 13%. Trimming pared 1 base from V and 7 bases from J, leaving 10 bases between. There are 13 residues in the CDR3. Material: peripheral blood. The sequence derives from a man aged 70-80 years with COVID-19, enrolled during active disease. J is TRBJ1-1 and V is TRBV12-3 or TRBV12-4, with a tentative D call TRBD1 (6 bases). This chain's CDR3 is CASSLGDIYEAFF. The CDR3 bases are TGTGCCAGCAGTTTAGGGGACATCTATGAAGCTTTCTTT.